The clone carrying this T cell receptor (beta chain) occurred many times. Its antigen is unidentified. Arm-PCR of CDR3 regions and iRepertoire HTBI primers were the basis on which TCR beta libraries were built. TCRdb re-derived calls from the multiplex PCR reads in MiXCR, one entry per CDR3 protein. The sample yields 350,000 to 450,000 distinct CDR3 sequences, about 15% seen once. The CDR3 totals 12 residues. Trimming took off 3 bases at V and 5 bases at J, with 7 bases between the two ends. In germline, CDR1 is LGHDT, CDR2 YNNKEL (reference sequence). The source of the sample is a study of regulatory T cells in long-lasting Graves disease. Study-wide context: Graves' patients who were just diagnosed had used antithyroid drugs for under 3 months.

Regarding the study as a whole: Persistent disease favored TRBV28, TRBJ1-2 and TRBJ2-5.

Time point: newly diagnosed GD, antithyroid drugs for less than 3 months. RNA isolated from PBMCs was used to make the TCR library. These data also featured in a second study, about T cells in Graves' hyperthyroidism and ophthalmopathy.

The material was peripheral blood mononuclear cells (PBMCs), obtained at new diagnosis, from a patient treated with antithyroid drugs. This TCR came from a woman in her forties with Graves disease. This chain links TRBV3-1 with TRBJ2-5; weak D call: TRBD2 (5 bases). The CDR3 DNA reads as TGTGCCAGCAGCCAGGAGCGGGAGACCCAGTACTTC. It encodes CASSQERETQYF.